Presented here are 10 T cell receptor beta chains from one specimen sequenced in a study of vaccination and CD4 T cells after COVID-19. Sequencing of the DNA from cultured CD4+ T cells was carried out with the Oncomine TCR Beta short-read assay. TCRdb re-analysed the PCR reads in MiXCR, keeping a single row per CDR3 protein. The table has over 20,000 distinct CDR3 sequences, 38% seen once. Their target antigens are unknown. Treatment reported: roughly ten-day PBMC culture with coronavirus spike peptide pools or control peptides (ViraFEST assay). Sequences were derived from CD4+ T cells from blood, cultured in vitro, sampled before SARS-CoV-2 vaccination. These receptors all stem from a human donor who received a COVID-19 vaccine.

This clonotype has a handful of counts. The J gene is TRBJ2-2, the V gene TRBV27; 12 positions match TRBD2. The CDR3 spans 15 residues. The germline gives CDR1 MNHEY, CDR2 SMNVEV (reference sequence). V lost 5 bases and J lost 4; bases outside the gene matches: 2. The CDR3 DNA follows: TGTGCCAGCAGTCTAGCGGGGGGGCGCACCGGGGAGCTGTTTTTT. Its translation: CASSLAGGRTGELFF.

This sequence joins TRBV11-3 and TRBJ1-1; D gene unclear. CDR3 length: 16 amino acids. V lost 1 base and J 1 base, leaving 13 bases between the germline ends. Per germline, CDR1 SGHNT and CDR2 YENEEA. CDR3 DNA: TGTGCCAGCAGCTTAGGGGGAGGGAAGGGGAACACTGAAGCTTTCTTT. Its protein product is CASSLGGGKGNTEAFF.

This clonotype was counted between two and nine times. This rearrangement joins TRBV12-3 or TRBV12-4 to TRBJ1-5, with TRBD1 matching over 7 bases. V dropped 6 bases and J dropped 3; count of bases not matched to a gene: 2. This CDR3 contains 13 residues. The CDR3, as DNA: TGTGCCAGCAGGGGACAGCACAATCAGCCCCAGCATTTT. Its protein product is CASRGQHNQPQHF.

CDR3 in amino acids: CASRQHRVDSPLHF. DNA of the CDR3: TGTGCCAGCCGGCAGCATAGGGTAGATTCACCCCTCCACTTT. The chain couples TRBV27 to TRBJ1-6; the D is unclear. V lost 8 bases to trimming and J lost 8 bases, with 16 bases between them. The CDR3 loop spans 14 amino acids. Germline CDR1 reads MNHEY; CDR2 reads SMNVEV (reference sequence).

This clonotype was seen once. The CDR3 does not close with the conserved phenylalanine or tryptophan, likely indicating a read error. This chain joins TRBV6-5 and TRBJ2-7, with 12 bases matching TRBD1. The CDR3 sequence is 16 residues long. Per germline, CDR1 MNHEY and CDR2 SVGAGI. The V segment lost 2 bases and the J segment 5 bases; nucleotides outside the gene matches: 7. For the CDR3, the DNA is TGTGCCAGCAGTTACCGGGACAGGGGGCGATCCCACGAGCAGTACCTC. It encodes CASSYRDRGRSHEQYL.

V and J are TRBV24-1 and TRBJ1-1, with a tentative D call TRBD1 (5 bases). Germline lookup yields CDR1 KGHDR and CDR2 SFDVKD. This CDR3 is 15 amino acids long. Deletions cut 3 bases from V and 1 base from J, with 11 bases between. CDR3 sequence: CATSDTRGGNTEAFF. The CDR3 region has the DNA TGTGCCACCAGTGATACCCGGGGCGGGAACACTGAAGCTTTCTTT.

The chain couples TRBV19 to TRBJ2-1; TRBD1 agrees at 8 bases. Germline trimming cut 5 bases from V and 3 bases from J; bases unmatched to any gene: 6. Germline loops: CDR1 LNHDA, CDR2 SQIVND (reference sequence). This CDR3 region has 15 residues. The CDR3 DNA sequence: TGTGCCAGTAGTCTGGACAGGGAAGTCTACAATGAGCAGTTCTTC. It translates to CASSLDREVYNEQFF.

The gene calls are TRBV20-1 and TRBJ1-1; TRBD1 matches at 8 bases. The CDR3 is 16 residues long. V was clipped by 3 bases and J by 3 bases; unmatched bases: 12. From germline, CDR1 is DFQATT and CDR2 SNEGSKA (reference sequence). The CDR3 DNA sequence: TGCAGTGCTAGGGTTTGGAGACAGGGGCAGGACACTGAAGCTTTCTTT. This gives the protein CSARVWRQGQDTEAFF.

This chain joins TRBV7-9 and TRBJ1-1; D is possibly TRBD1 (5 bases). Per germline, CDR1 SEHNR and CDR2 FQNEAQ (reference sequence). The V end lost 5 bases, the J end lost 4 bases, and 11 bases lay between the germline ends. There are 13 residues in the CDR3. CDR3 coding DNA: TGTGCCAGCAGCGGCGGGGCGAGCACTGAAGCTTTCTTT. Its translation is CASSGGASTEAFF. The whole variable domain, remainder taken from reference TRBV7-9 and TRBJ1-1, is DTGVSQNPRHKITKRGQNVTFRCDPISEHNRLYWYRQTLGQGPEFLTYFQNEAQLEKSRLLSDRFSAERPKGSFSTLEIQRTEQGDSAMYLCASSGGASTEAFFGQGTRLTVV.

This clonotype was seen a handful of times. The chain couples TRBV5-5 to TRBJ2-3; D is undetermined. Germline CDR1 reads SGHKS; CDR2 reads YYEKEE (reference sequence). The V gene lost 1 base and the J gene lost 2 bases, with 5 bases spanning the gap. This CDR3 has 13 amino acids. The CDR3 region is CASSLRDTDTQYF. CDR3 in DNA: TGTGCCAGCAGCTTGAGGGACACAGATACGCAGTATTTT.